A single sample is the source of the 20 T cell receptor beta chains below, sequenced in a study of T-cell memory formation after mild COVID-19. TCRdb called the 5' RACE reads again in MiXCR, with one record for every CDR3 protein. Of under 110,000 distinct CDR3 sequences in the sample, approximately 13% were seen once. The sample comprised PBMCs or a T cell subset sorted from them (not recorded which). Receptors were obtained from an adult woman who had mild COVID-19 (a few samples of this study predate the infection). Cell type and time point are not known.

This clonotype was picked up many times. CDR3 DNA sequence: TGTGCCAGCAGCTTAGAGGGCCTGAGGCAAGAGACCCAGTACTTC. It specifies CASSLEGLRQETQYF. The J gene is TRBJ2-5, the V gene TRBV7-8; no firm D call. Deletions cut 1 base from V and 2 bases from J, with 11 bases between. The CDR3 consists of 15 residues. Germline lookup yields CDR1 SGHVS and CDR2 FQNEAQ.

This chain connects TRBV4-3 to TRBJ2-1; D gene uncertain. V lost 0 bases and J 2 bases, leaving 5 bases between the germline ends. CDR3 length: 14 residues. Germline CDR1 and CDR2: LGHNA and YSLEER. The CDR3 here is CASSQERTYNEQFF. In nucleotides, the CDR3 is TGCGCCAGCAGCCAAGAGAGGACCTACAATGAGCAGTTCTTC.

This clonotype has just a few counts. This rearrangement joins TRBV29-1 to TRBJ2-1, with 10 bases aligning to TRBD1. Trimming at V came to 4 bases and at J to 6 bases, leaving 6 bases not matched to a gene. Germline assignment: CDR1 SQVTM and CDR2 ANQGSEA. The CDR3 sequence is 14 residues long. The CDR3 loop reads CSVGRDRGFNEQFF. The CDR3 bases are TGCAGCGTTGGGCGGGACAGGGGATTCAATGAGCAGTTCTTC.

Only a few counts were recorded for this clonotype. The chain combines TRBV16 with TRBJ2-1; 15 nucleotides match TRBD2. The length of the CDR3 is 20 residues. V lost 4 bases, J lost 0 bases, and 10 bases stayed unmatched. CDR1 is KGHSY and CDR2 is FQNENV in the germline V gene. CDR3 amino acids: CASSLFRGLAGGSSYNEQFF. The CDR3 nucleotides are TGTGCCAGCAGCCTCTTTCGAGGACTAGCGGGGGGGAGCTCCTACAATGAGCAGTTCTTC.

This chain joins TRBV6-2 or TRBV6-3 and TRBJ2-5; D remains unclear. The CDR3 spans 17 residues. Germline loops: CDR1 MNHEY, CDR2 SVGEGT. V was shortened by 0 bases and J by 4 bases, with 18 bases between the two germline ends. The CDR3 loop reads CASSYSLDEALTETQYF. The CDR3 nucleotides read TGTGCCAGCAGTTACTCACTGGACGAGGCATTGACAGAGACCCAGTACTTC.

This clonotype appeared a few times. This chain uses TRBV5-1 with TRBJ1-1; tentative D call: TRBD1 (5 bases). CDR1 and CDR2 from the germline V gene are SGHRS and YFSETQ. V was pared by 5 bases and J by 3 bases, with 14 bases between. This CDR3 has 14 amino acids. CDR3: CASRLGRGDTEAFF. CDR3 sequence (DNA): TGCGCCAGCAGGTTAGGGAGGGGAGACACTGAAGCTTTCTTT.

This clonotype was seen a few times. The CDR3 loop is CASSQGTSGETYEQYF. As DNA, the CDR3 is TGCGCCAGCAGCCAAGGGACTAGCGGGGAGACCTACGAGCAGTACTTC. The chain uses TRBV4-3 and TRBJ2-7; TRBD2 agrees at 12 bases. The CDR3 contains 16 residues. The trim removed 1 base at V and 2 bases at J, leaving 3 bases unmatched. The germline gives CDR1 LGHNA, CDR2 YSLEER.

This clonotype turned up a few times. This chain uses TRBV19 with TRBJ2-5, with D perhaps TRBD1 (5 bases). Germline loops: CDR1 LNHDA, CDR2 SQIVND (reference sequence). The CDR3 totals 13 residues. Trimming left V 4 bases short and J 2 bases short, with 8 bases between. The CDR3 bases are TGTGCCAGTAGTAGGGGCACTCAAGAGACCCAGTACTTC. Encoded protein: CASSRGTQETQYF.

Ten or more counts support this clonotype. The CDR3 loop is CSDGQWVSNEQFF. CDR3 nucleotides: TGCAGCGATGGACAGTGGGTTTCAAATGAGCAGTTCTTC. The genes are TRBV29-1 and TRBJ2-1, with D possibly being TRBD1 (6 bases). Germline V gene data show CDR1 as SQVTM and CDR2 as ANQGSEA. The germline V and J ends were trimmed by 7 bases and 7 bases, with 17 bases remaining between them. The length of the CDR3 is 13 residues.

The V call is TRBV10-3, the J call TRBJ1-6; no firm D call. CDR1 and CDR2 from the germline V gene are ENHRY and SYGVKD. Trimming took off 0 bases at V and 12 bases at J, with 9 bases between the two ends. The CDR3 loop spans 13 amino acids. The CDR3 sequence is CAISESQTRPLHF. Written as DNA, the CDR3 is TGTGCCATCAGTGAGTCCCAGACGCGACCCCTCCACTTT.

This clonotype has a handful of counts. This rearrangement joins TRBV4-2 to TRBJ2-2; TRBD2 matches at 10 bases. The CDR3 is 17 amino acids. The trim removed 6 bases at V and 7 bases at J, leaving 14 bases unmatched. CDR1 is LGHNA and CDR2 is YNFKEQ in the germline V gene. This CDR3 is CASRGPEAGGPHGELFF. For the CDR3, the DNA is TGTGCCAGCAGAGGTCCGGAAGCGGGAGGGCCCCACGGGGAGCTGTTTTTT.

The J gene is TRBJ2-3, the V gene TRBV29-1; TRBD2 agrees at 11 bases. Trimming removed 1 base from V and 5 bases from J; junction bases left unmatched: 11. Germline V gives CDR1 SQVTM, CDR2 ANQGSEA. The CDR3 consists of 17 residues. The CDR3 protein is CSVEALASGRSEDTQYF. The CDR3 nucleotides read TGCAGCGTTGAAGCTCTAGCTAGCGGGAGGTCTGAAGATACGCAGTATTTT.

In its sample, this clonotype is medium-sized. V and J are TRBV6-2 or TRBV6-3 and TRBJ2-7, with a tentative D call TRBD2 (6 bases). The V and J ends lost 6 bases and 3 bases respectively, with 15 bases between them. Germline CDR1 MNHEY, CDR2 SVGEGT. This CDR3 has 14 residues. The CDR3 is CASSYSGMGYEQYF. The DNA of the CDR3 is TGTGCCAGCAGCTATAGCGGAATGGGCTACGAGCAGTACTTC.

A few counts support this clonotype. The J gene is TRBJ1-6, the V gene TRBV20-1; no clear D gene. The CDR3 runs to 15 residues. V shed 4 bases and J shed 12 bases, with 22 bases lying between them. Germline V gene lookup returns CDR1 DFQATT and CDR2 SNEGSKA (reference sequence). CDR3 in DNA: TGCAGTGCTACCTCGACCCGTAATAGTGCAGTACCCCTCCACTTT. Its protein is CSATSTRNSAVPLHF.

This clonotype has a handful of counts. The rearrangement uses TRBV5-1 and TRBJ1-1; a weak D match, TRBD1 (6 bases). CDR1 SGHRS and CDR2 YFSETQ come from the germline V gene. The ends were cut back, 1 base at V and 4 bases at J, with 8 bases in the middle. The CDR3 loop spans 13 amino acids. The CDR3 nucleotides read TGCGCCAGCAGCTTGCCAGGGGTCACTGAAGCTTTCTTT. This gives the protein CASSLPGVTEAFF.

J is TRBJ1-2 and V is TRBV20-1, with TRBD1 identical over 10 bases. Trimming took 0 bases from V and 5 from J; bases not matched to a gene: 6. The CDR3 has 15 amino acids. CDR1 is DFQATT and CDR2 is SNEGSKA in the germline V gene (reference sequence). CDR3: CSARDLDRGIYGYTF. For the CDR3, the DNA is TGCAGTGCTAGAGATCTGGACAGGGGGATTTATGGCTACACCTTC.

The chain combines TRBV12-5 with TRBJ2-3; 11 bases agree with TRBD1. V gave up 1 base and J gave up 2 bases; unmatched junction bases: 8. CDR3 length equals 18 residues. Germline CDR1 is LGHNT and CDR2 is FRNRAP. Here the CDR3 DNA reads TGTGCTAGTGGTTTGGACCACGGGACAGGGGGACCCACAGATACGCAGTATTTT. Its protein product is CASGLDHGTGGPTDTQYF. Filled out from reference TRBV12-5 and TRBJ2-3, the complete variable domain reads DARVTQTPRHKVTEMGQEVTMRCQPILGHNTVFWYRQTMMQGLELLAYFRNRAPLDDSGMPKDRFSAEMPDATLATLKIQPSEPRDSAVYFCASGLDHGTGGPTDTQYFGPGTRLTVL.

A few counts support this clonotype. The chain links TRBV23-1 to TRBJ2-7; 9 bases map to TRBD1. TRBV23-1 falls under the ORF class, with uncertain function. The CDR3 spans 17 residues. The V and J ends lost 6 bases and 6 bases, in that order; junction bases with no gene match: 18. In DNA form, the CDR3 reads TGCGCCAGCAGCCAAGGGTCGCCCGGGACAGGGTTAGGCGAGCAGTACTTC. Translating it yields CASSQGSPGTGLGEQYF.

In this sample, this clonotype turned up a few times. V usage is TRBV15 and J usage is TRBJ2-5, with D unclear. The CDR3 contains 13 residues. V was pared by 3 bases and J by 2 bases, with 7 bases between. Germline CDR1 LNHNV, CDR2 YYDKDF (reference sequence). This CDR3 is CATSRELQETQYF. DNA of the CDR3: TGTGCCACCAGCAGGGAACTGCAAGAGACCCAGTACTTC.

The chain links TRBV5-1 to TRBJ2-7; 7 bases agree with TRBD1. The V gene end was trimmed by 0 bases and the J gene end by 6 bases; junction bases not matched to a gene: 0. The CDR3 spans 12 residues. Per germline, CDR1 SGHRS and CDR2 YFSETQ. In nucleotides, the CDR3 is TGCGCCAGCAGCTTGGACAGGGGCGAGCAGTACTTC. This gives the protein CASSLDRGEQYF.